These 32 T cell receptor beta chains were all obtained from the same sample, sequenced in a study of blood T cell repertoires in COVID-19. Profiled with immunoSEQ multiplex PCR; TCRdb holds only in-frame clones, not every one. The top ten hold more than 6.5% of the sample, which has approximately 91,000 clones, around three quarters seen once. Sequencing was performed on peripheral blood. The source of these receptors is a man between 70 and 80 years old with acute or convalescent COVID-19.

The rearrangement links TRBV28 to TRBJ2-7; 7 bases map to TRBD1. The length of the CDR3 is 14 residues. Germline V gives CDR1 MDHEN, CDR2 SYDVKM. After removal of 5 bases from V and 2 bases from J, the junction contained 6 bases not matched to a gene. The CDR3 coding sequence is TGTGCCAGCAGTCGGCTGGACAGGCCCTACGAGCAGTACTTC. Its translation: CASSRLDRPYEQYF.

This chain joins TRBV10-3 and TRBJ2-6; D may be TRBD1 (6 bases). CDR1 is ENHRY, CDR2 SYGVKD, per germline. Trimming took off 7 bases at V and 0 bases at J, with 13 bases between the two ends. The CDR3 consists of 16 residues. CDR3 amino acids: CAIKEGQNSGANVLTF. CDR3 coding DNA: TGTGCCATCAAAGAGGGACAAAACTCTGGGGCCAACGTCCTGACTTTC.

The gene calls are TRBV16 and TRBJ1-1; TRBD1 might be the D (5 bases). The CDR3 totals 14 residues. The germline CDR1 and CDR2 sequences are KGHSY and FQNENV. Trimming stripped 2 bases from V and 2 bases from J, with 9 bases between. The CDR3 loop reads CASSQAGRNTEAFF. The CDR3 DNA reads as TGTGCCAGCAGCCAAGCGGGACGAAACACTGAAGCTTTCTTT.

The chain is built from TRBV5-5 and TRBJ2-3; D not resolved. Trimming stripped 5 bases from V and 6 bases from J, with 7 bases between. The CDR3 has 11 amino acids. CDR1 is SGHKS and CDR2 is YYEKEE in the germline V gene (reference sequence). The CDR3 DNA reads TGTGCCAGCAGTAGAGTGGATACGCAGTATTTT. Translated: CASSRVDTQYF.

This clone has just one count. The chain carries TRBV6-5 and TRBJ1-2, with TRBD1 identical over 8 bases. V shed 5 bases, J shed 2 bases, and the junction held 4 bases outside the gene matches. Germline assignment: CDR1 MNHEY and CDR2 SVGAGI. This CDR3 region has 14 residues. The CDR3 coding sequence is TGTGCCAGCAGTACAGGGGGGTGGAACTATGGCTACACCTTC. Translated, it gives CASSTGGWNYGYTF.

The chain couples TRBV6-2 or TRBV6-3 to TRBJ1-1; D gene unclear. The CDR3 contains 15 residues. Germline lookup yields CDR1 MNHEY and CDR2 SVGEGT. V lost 2 bases, J lost 0 bases, and 10 bases lay in between. The CDR3 nucleotides are TGTGCCAGCAGTTACGACTCCAATTTGAACACTGAAGCTTTCTTT. Protein sequence: CASSYDSNLNTEAFF.

The chain links TRBV12-3 or TRBV12-4 to TRBJ2-2; 7 nucleotides match TRBD1. The CDR3 is 12 amino acids. Trimming cost V 11 bases and J 6 bases; bases outside gene matches: 6. The DNA for the CDR3 is TGTGCCTTTAACAGGGGTGCCGGGGAGCTGTTTTTT. Translation gives CAFNRGAGELFF.

This clone appeared a few times. The J gene is TRBJ2-7, the V gene TRBV6-1, with D possibly being TRBD1 (6 bases). Looked up from germline, CDR1 is MNHNS and CDR2 is SASEGT. V was shortened by 3 bases and J by 0 bases, with 12 bases between the two germline ends. This CDR3 contains 15 residues. CDR3 protein: CASSDDWTASYEQYF. In nucleotides, the CDR3 is TGTGCCAGCAGTGATGATTGGACAGCCTCCTACGAGCAGTACTTC.

The sample holds a few counts of this clone. CDR3 sequence (DNA): TGTGCCAGCAGCCACGGACAGGGGGCGGGCGAGCAGTACTTC. Amino acids: CASSHGQGAGEQYF. V and J are TRBV11-2 and TRBJ2-7; TRBD1 agrees at 11 bases. The CDR3 is 14 amino acids. V was clipped by 5 bases and J by 6 bases; unmatched bases: 6. The germline gives CDR1 SGHAT, CDR2 FQNNGV.

J is TRBJ1-3 and V is TRBV9, with TRBD1 matching over 9 bases. CDR1 and CDR2 from the germline V gene are SGDLS and YYNGEE. The CDR3 spans 19 residues. J gave up 0 bases and V 6 bases, and 16 bases lay outside the gene matches. Written as DNA, the CDR3 is TGTGCCAGCATCCGGGCCTCCACAGGGGGCCCACTCTCTGGAAACACCATATATTTT. It yields the protein CASIRASTGGPLSGNTIYF.

V and J are TRBV5-1 and TRBJ2-1; TRBD1 matches 10 bases. CDR1 is SGHRS, CDR2 YFSETQ, per germline. V trimming: 4 bases; J trimming: 7 bases; junction bases outside the gene matches: 11. The CDR3 has 16 residues. In nucleotides, the CDR3 is TGCGCCAGCAGCCCACCCGGGACAGGGGACTTGAATGAGCAGTTCTTC. It codes for CASSPPGTGDLNEQFF.

A single count supports this clone. V is TRBV7-6 and J is TRBJ2-1; D possibly corresponds to TRBD2 (7 bases). V was pared by 5 bases and J by 4 bases, with 15 bases between. This CDR3 comprises 15 residues. Germline V gene data show CDR1 as SGHVS and CDR2 as FNYEAQ. CDR3 amino acids: CASSRGGGSYNEQFF. DNA of the CDR3: TGTGCCAGCAGCCGAGGGGGGGGCTCATACAATGAGCAGTTCTTC.

This clone appeared a single time. This sequence joins TRBV28 and TRBJ1-4, with 7 positions matching TRBD1. This CDR3 is built from 17 residues. Germline CDR1 and CDR2: MDHEN and SYDVKM. The V segment lost 6 bases and the J segment 7 bases; nucleotides outside the gene matches: 17. In nucleotides, the CDR3 is TGTGCCAGCAGCACATCGATCGACAGGGCCTCAGGTGAAAAACTGTTTTTT. It encodes CASSTSIDRASGEKLFF.

The rearrangement joins TRBV5-1 to TRBJ1-5, with D uncertain. The germline V gene has CDR1 SGHRS and CDR2 YFSETQ. The CDR3 extends over 14 amino acids. V was cut by 1 base and J by 4 bases, with 9 bases left in between. The CDR3 DNA is TGCGCCAGCAGCTTGTCGGGCGGGAATCAGCCCCAGCATTTT. Encoded protein: CASSLSGGNQPQHF.

The chain is built from TRBV6-2 or TRBV6-3 and TRBJ2-5; tentative D call: TRBD1 (5 bases). The CDR3 runs 14 residues. Germline V gives CDR1 MNHEY, CDR2 SVGEGT. The V and J ends lost 2 bases and 0 bases respectively, with 7 bases between them. The CDR3, as DNA: TGTGCCAGCAGTTACCCGGACAACCAAGAGACCCAGTACTTC. Translating it yields CASSYPDNQETQYF.

The chain employs TRBV5-1 and TRBJ1-1, with a tentative D call TRBD1 (6 bases). Trimming shortened V by 4 bases and J by 5 bases, and 15 bases separated the two germline ends. The CDR3 totals 14 residues. Germline-derived CDR1 and CDR2 are SGHRS and YFSETQ. The CDR3 protein is CASSPQGGGTEAFF. In nucleotides, the CDR3 is TGCGCCAGCAGCCCCCAAGGGGGGGGGACTGAAGCTTTCTTT. The full variable domain, with the rest looked up from reference TRBV5-1 and TRBJ1-1, is KAGVTQTPRYLIKTRGQQVTLSCSPISGHRSVSWYQQTPGQGLQFLFEYFSETQRNKGNFPGRFSGRQFSNSRSEMNVSTLELGDSALYLCASSPQGGGTEAFFGQGTRLTVV.

The rearrangement links TRBV6-1 to TRBJ1-3; 8 bases are shared with TRBD1. V shed 1 base and J 5 bases; nucleotides not matched to a gene: 7. Looked up from germline, CDR1 is MNHNS and CDR2 is SASEGT. The CDR3 has 16 amino acids. The CDR3 loop reads CASSEGTGYGRNTIYF. The CDR3 DNA follows: TGTGCCAGCAGTGAAGGGACAGGGTATGGGAGAAACACCATATATTTT.

This clone showed up just a few times. V gene TRBV19 combines with J gene TRBJ1-6; D gene ambiguous. V lost 3 bases and J 0 bases, leaving 3 bases between the germline ends. Germline CDR1 reads LNHDA; CDR2 reads SQIVND (reference sequence). The CDR3 spans 14 residues. CDR3 coding DNA: TGTGCCAGTAGTATCAACTCCTATAATTCACCCCTCCACTTT. This gives the protein CASSINSYNSPLHF.

The V call is TRBV7-6, the J call TRBJ2-2; TRBD2 matches 8 bases. Per the germline V gene, CDR1 is SGHVS and CDR2 is FNYEAQ. V lost 0 bases to trimming and J lost 5 bases; unmatched junction nucleotides: 2. The CDR3 has 15 amino acids. The CDR3 loop reads CASSLAASGTGELFF. The CDR3 region has the DNA TGTGCCAGCAGCTTAGCGGCTAGCGGGACCGGGGAGCTGTTTTTT.

The chain is built from TRBV9 and TRBJ2-2; no clear D. V was shortened by 4 bases and J by 1 base, with 11 bases between the two germline ends. Germline lookup yields CDR1 SGDLS and CDR2 YYNGEE. The CDR3 has 15 residues. The CDR3 DNA sequence: TGTGCCAGCAGCCCCCCGTTGAGGAACACCGGGGAGCTGTTTTTT. Its protein is CASSPPLRNTGELFF.

The DNA of the CDR3 is TGCGCCAGCAGAACCGGACAGGGAACGAATGTAGCGAACACCGGGGAGCTGTTTTTT. It encodes CASRTGQGTNVANTGELFF. The J gene is TRBJ2-2, the V gene TRBV5-1, with 8 bases fitting TRBD1. The CDR3 is 19 residues long. V lost 5 bases, J lost 0 bases, and 15 bases stayed unmatched. Per germline, CDR1 SGHRS and CDR2 YFSETQ.

The rearrangement links TRBV11-1 to TRBJ2-1, with D possibly TRBD2 on 6 matching bases. Trimming stripped 6 bases from V and 3 bases from J, with 15 bases between. CDR3 length: 15 residues. CDR1 and CDR2 (germline): SGHAT, FQDESV (reference sequence). The CDR3 nucleotides read TGTGCCAGCAGTTGGAGGGTCACTGACTACAATGAGCAGTTCTTC. Its protein product is CASSWRVTDYNEQFF. The full variable domain, with the rest looked up from reference TRBV11-1 and TRBJ2-1, is EAEVAQSPRYKITEKSQAVAFWCDPISGHATLYWYRQILGQGPELLVQFQDESVVDDSQLPKDRFSAERLKGVDSTLKIQPAELGDSAMYLCASSWRVTDYNEQFFGPGTRLTVL.

V and J are TRBV24-1 and TRBJ2-3, with D perhaps matching TRBD2 (5 bases). The CDR3 sequence is 13 residues long. V was clipped by 5 bases and J by 2 bases, with 7 bases between them. The germline V gene encodes CDR1 KGHDR and CDR2 SFDVKD. The DNA of the CDR3 is TGTGCCACCAGTGGGACTTCCACAGATACGCAGTATTTT. It yields the protein CATSGTSTDTQYF.

This clone came up a few times. The chain employs TRBV2 and TRBJ1-1; D perhaps matches TRBD1 (5 bases). The CDR3 extends over 12 amino acids. Deletions cut 8 bases from V and 7 bases from J, with 14 bases between. Germline V gene lookup returns CDR1 SNHLY and CDR2 FYNNEI. CDR3 in DNA: TGTGCCAGCGGTCCGGGGGGTGGTGAAGCTTTCTTT. As protein: CASGPGGGEAFF.

The J gene is TRBJ2-7, the V gene TRBV5-8; D remains ambiguous. Germline lookup yields CDR1 SGHTS and CDR2 YDEGEE. The CDR3 totals 12 residues. Trimming took off 4 bases at V and 2 bases at J, with 7 bases between the two ends. The CDR3 loop reads CASSRGAYEQYF. CDR3 sequence (DNA): TGTGCCAGCAGCCGCGGCGCCTACGAGCAGTACTTC.

V usage is TRBV5-1 and J usage is TRBJ1-2, with D possibly matching TRBD1 (5 bases). Between the trimmed V and J ends, which lost 4 bases and 1 base, there was a span of 8 bases. There are 13 residues in the CDR3. Per the germline V gene, CDR1 is SGHRS and CDR2 is YFSETQ. The CDR3 nucleotides read TGCGCCAGCAGCCAAGGGGATAACTATGGCTACACCTTC. This translates into CASSQGDNYGYTF. The complete variable domain, with remaining parts taken from reference TRBV5-1 and TRBJ1-2, reads KAGVTQTPRYLIKTRGQQVTLSCSPISGHRSVSWYQQTPGQGLQFLFEYFSETQRNKGNFPGRFSGRQFSNSRSEMNVSTLELGDSALYLCASSQGDNYGYTFGSGTRLTVV.

A single count supports this clone. The V call is TRBV6-5, the J call TRBJ2-5; 10 bases map to TRBD2. This CDR3 has 15 amino acids. Germline CDR1 and CDR2: MNHEY and SVGAGI. V lost 4 bases and J lost 0; bases outside the gene matches: 2. The CDR3 loop reads CASSLAGGYQETQYF. The CDR3 region has the DNA TGTGCCAGCAGTTTAGCGGGGGGCTACCAAGAGACCCAGTACTTC.

The rearrangement joins TRBV30 to TRBJ2-3; 10 positions agree with TRBD2. The V gene's germline CDR1 is GTSNPN and CDR2 SVGIG (reference sequence). With V trimmed by 3 bases and J by 6 bases, 6 bases remained unmatched. This CDR3 is 14 amino acids long. This CDR3 reads CAWRLSGGADTQYF. The CDR3 DNA is TGTGCCTGGAGACTGAGCGGGGGGGCGGATACGCAGTATTTT.

CDR3: CASSEIRGNGELFF. The CDR3 DNA follows: TGTGCCAGCAGTGAAATCAGGGGAAACGGGGAGCTGTTTTTT. The chain couples TRBV6-1 to TRBJ2-2; maybe TRBD1 (6 bases). Germline CDR1 is MNHNS and CDR2 is SASEGT. The CDR3 is made up of 14 amino acids. V lost 2 bases and J 7 bases, leaving 11 bases between the germline ends.

The chain has TRBV3-1 (or the pseudogene TRBV3-2) and TRBJ2-5; D is perhaps TRBD1 (6 bases). Trimming took off 1 base at V and 2 bases at J, with 20 bases between the two ends. Looked up from germline, CDR1 is LGHDT and CDR2 is YNNKEL (reference sequence). This CDR3 is 18 amino acids long. This CDR3 is CASSQVFMSAGVQETQYF. The CDR3 DNA follows: TGTGCCAGCAGCCAAGTATTCATGTCCGCAGGGGTACAAGAGACCCAGTACTTC.

This clone was counted between two and nine times. J is TRBJ2-2 and V is TRBV27, with D possibly TRBD2 on 5 matching bases. Per germline, CDR1 MNHEY and CDR2 SMNVEV (reference sequence). V shed 7 bases and J shed 0 bases, with 6 bases lying between them. The CDR3 loop spans 13 amino acids. CDR3 protein: CASNGANTGELFF. The CDR3 bases are TGTGCCAGCAACGGGGCGAACACCGGGGAGCTGTTTTTT.

This clone was detected only a few times. The chain has TRBV19 and TRBJ1-4, with TRBD1 matching 9 bases. This CDR3 comprises 16 residues. From germline, CDR1 is LNHDA and CDR2 SQIVND (reference sequence). J was trimmed by 8 bases and V by 4 bases; bases with no gene match: 11. CDR3 in amino acids: CASSTQTGGGQEKLFF. DNA for the CDR3: TGTGCCAGTAGTACCCAAACAGGGGGCGGACAAGAAAAACTGTTTTTT. Complete variable domain (other parts from reference TRBV19 and TRBJ1-4): DGGITQSPKYLFRKEGQNVTLSCEQNLNHDAMYWYRQDPGQGLRLIYYSQIVNDFQKGDIAEGYSVSREKKESFPLTVTSAQKNPTAFYLCASSTQTGGGQEKLFFGSGTQLSVL.